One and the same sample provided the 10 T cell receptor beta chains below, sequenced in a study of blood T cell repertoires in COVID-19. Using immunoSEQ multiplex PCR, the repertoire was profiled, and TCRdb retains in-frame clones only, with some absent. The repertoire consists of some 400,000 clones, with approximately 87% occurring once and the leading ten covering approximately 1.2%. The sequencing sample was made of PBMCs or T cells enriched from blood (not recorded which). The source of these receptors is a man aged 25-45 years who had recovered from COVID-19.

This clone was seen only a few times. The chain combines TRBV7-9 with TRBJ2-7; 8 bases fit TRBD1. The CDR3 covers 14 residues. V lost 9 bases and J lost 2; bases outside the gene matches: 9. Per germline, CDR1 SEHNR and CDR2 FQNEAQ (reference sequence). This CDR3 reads CASGTDRGTYEQYF. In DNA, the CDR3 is TGTGCCAGTGGAACTGACAGGGGAACCTACGAGCAGTACTTC.

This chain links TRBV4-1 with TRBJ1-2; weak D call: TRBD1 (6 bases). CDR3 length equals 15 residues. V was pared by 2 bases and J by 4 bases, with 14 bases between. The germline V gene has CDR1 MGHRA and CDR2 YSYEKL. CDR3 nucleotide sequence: TGCGCCAGCAGCCAAAGAGTCAGGGGATCCTATGGCTACACCTTC. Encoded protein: CASSQRVRGSYGYTF.

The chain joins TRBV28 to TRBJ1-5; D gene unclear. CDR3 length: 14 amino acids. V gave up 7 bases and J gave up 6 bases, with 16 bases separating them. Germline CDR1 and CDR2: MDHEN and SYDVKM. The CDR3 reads CASIGEPRGQPQHF. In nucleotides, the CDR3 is TGTGCCAGCATTGGAGAACCGCGTGGTCAGCCCCAGCATTTT.

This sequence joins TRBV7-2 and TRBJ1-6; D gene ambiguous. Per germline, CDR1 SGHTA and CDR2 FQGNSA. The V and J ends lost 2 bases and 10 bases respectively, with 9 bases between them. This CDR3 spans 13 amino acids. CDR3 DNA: TGTGCCAGCAGCTTATTCGGGGAGTCACCCCTCCACTTT. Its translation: CASSLFGESPLHF.

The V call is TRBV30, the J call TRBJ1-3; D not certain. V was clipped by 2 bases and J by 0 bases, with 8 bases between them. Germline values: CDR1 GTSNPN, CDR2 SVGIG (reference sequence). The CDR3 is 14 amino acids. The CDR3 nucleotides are TGTGCCTGGAGTTTGAGGGCCTCTGGAAACACCATATATTTT. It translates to CAWSLRASGNTIYF.

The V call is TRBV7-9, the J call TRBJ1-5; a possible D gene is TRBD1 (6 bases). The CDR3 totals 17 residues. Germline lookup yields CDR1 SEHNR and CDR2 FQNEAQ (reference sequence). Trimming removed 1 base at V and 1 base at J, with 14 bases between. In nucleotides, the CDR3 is TGTGCCAGCAGCTTAGTACCCACAGGGAAGAGCAATCAGCCCCAGCATTTT. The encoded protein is CASSLVPTGKSNQPQHF.

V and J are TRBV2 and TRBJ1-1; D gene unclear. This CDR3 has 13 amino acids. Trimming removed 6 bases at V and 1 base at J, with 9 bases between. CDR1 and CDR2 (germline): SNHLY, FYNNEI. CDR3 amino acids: CASSDIRNTEAFF. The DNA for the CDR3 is TGTGCCAGCAGCGACATAAGGAACACTGAAGCTTTCTTT.

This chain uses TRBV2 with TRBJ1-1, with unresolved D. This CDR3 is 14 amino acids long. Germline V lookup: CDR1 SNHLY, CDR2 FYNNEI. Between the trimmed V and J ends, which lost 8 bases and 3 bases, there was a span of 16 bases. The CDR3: CASRSRPRDTEAFF. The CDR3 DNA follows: TGTGCCAGCCGTTCCCGACCGAGGGACACTGAAGCTTTCTTT.

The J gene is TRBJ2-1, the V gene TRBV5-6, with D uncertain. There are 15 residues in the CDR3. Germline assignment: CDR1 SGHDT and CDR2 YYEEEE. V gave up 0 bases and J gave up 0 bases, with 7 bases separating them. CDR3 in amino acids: CASSLGISSYNEQFF. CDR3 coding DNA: TGTGCCAGCAGCTTGGGTATTAGCTCCTACAATGAGCAGTTCTTC.

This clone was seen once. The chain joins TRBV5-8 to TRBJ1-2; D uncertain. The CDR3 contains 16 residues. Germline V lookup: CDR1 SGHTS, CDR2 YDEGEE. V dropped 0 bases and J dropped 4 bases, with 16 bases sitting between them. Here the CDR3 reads CASSLAQGEALYGYTF. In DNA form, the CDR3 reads TGTGCCAGCAGCTTGGCCCAAGGTGAGGCCCTCTATGGCTACACCTTC. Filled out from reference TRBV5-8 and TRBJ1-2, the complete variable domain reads EAGVTQSPTHLIKTRGQQATLRCSPISGHTSVYWYQQALGLGLQFLLWYDEGEERNRGNFPPRFSGRQFPNYSSELNVNALELEDSALYLCASSLAQGEALYGYTFGSGTRLTVV.